This T cell receptor beta chain is drawn from a study of CD8 T cells in ankylosing spondylitis (dated by TCRdb to the late 2010s). Some background on the complete study: The study set out to find disease-linked TCR variants by profiling T cell receptor beta repertoires in ankylosing spondylitis patients and healthy donors. The whole study cohort included some 100 healthy donors and 25 ankylosing spondylitis patients. Peripheral blood was sampled, and synovial fluid was also collected from ankylosing spondylitis patients. What the research found in general, with its limitations: Blood from ankylosing spondylitis patients appeared to be characterized by a TCR beta motif made up of several highly homologous amino acid variants. The disease-linked clones were reported as significantly enriched in matched synovial fluid samples from ankylosing spondylitis patients. The disease-linked clones showed a CD8+ phenotype and occurred at relatively low frequencies in peripheral blood. Some motif variants had previously been reported in the synovial fluid and blood of reactive arthritis patients, which suggests shared mechanisms of disease initiation.

From its cysteine to its phenylalanine, the CDR3 spans 12 amino acids. Only the CDR3 region is kept as DNA, spanning 36 bases read in frame from base 1. TCRdb shows the sequencer as Illumina HiSeq 2500. Quantitative 5'-RACE with molecular barcodes was the method used to prepare the TCR beta libraries. For the original study's pipeline: A new computational method based on a probabilistic model of VDJ rearrangement was used to identify disease-linked TCR variants. TCRdb itself trimmed the public reads at Q25 with fastp, ran MiXCR and retained productive beta chains. Rows are combined by CDR3 protein, so each entry shows the most common genes and DNA. The authors' filters were not applied to this entry. A total of about 31,000 distinct CDR3 sequences appear in this sample, about 7% of them only once. Roughly 10% of the sample rests with the top ten. About this clonotype: It has no known antigen specificity. No per-base quality is available; no much larger clone lies one base away.

The rearranged chain carries TRBV12-2 and TRBJ1-1. TRBV12-2 is marked as a pseudogene. The TCR sequence derives from a male donor with ankylosing spondylitis or in good health (not recorded which). The sample consisted of blood, either unsorted or a sorted T cell fraction (not recorded which). The sequenced DNA: TGTGCAAGTCGCCCCCGTAGGAGAGGAGCTTTCTTT. It is translated as CASRPRRRGAFF.